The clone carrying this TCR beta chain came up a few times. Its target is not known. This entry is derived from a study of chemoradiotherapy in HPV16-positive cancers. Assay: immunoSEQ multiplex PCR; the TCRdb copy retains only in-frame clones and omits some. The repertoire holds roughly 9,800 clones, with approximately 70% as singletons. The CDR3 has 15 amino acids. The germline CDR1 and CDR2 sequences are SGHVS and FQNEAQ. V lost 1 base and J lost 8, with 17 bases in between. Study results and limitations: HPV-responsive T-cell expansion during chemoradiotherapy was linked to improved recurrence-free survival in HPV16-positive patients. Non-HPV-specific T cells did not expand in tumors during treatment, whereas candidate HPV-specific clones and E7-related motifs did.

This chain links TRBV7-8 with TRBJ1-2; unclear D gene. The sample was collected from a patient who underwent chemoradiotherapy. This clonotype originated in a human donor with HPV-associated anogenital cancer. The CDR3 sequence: CASSLGTGSTGGYTF. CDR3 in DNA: TGTGCCAGCAGCTTAGGAACGGGGTCAACCGGGGGCTACACCTTC. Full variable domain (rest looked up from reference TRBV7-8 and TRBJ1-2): GAGVSQSPRYKVAKRGQDVALRCDPISGHVSLFWYQQALGQGPEFLTYFQNEAQLDKSGLPSDRFFAERPEGSVSTLKIQRTQQEDSAVYLCASSLGTGSTGGYTFGSGTRLTVV.